This T cell receptor beta chain derives from a study of blood T cell repertoires in COVID-19. Study as a whole: Italy, Spain and the United States were the sources of the convalescent and acute COVID-19 samples. T cells, B-cell-depleted T cells, or PBMCs provided the cDNA or gDNA that served as material.

The authors' processing: The assay estimated nucleated cells by amplifying reference gene primers. Sequenced by immunoSEQ multiplex PCR; TCRdb stores in-frame clones only, minus some. For V, J and clone size, that table is used; D and trimming come from the DNA. This table has a few hundred thousand clones, approximately 90% appearing once. This clone was seen once. Source material: peripheral blood. The sequence was collected from a woman aged 40 to 49 who had recovered from COVID-19.

The CDR3 DNA reads TGTGCCACCAGCAGTGACTTTGAGGCCAATGAGCAGTTCTTC. Its translation: CATSSDFEANEQFF. The V and J genes are TRBV15 and TRBJ2-1; D is undetermined. Between the trimmed V and J ends, which lost 3 bases and 6 bases, there was a span of 12 bases. The germline gives CDR1 LNHNV, CDR2 YYDKDF (reference sequence). There are 14 residues in the CDR3. Variable domain in full (rest from reference TRBV15 and TRBJ2-1): DAMVIQNPRYQVTQFGKPVTLSCSQTLNHNVMYWYQQKSSQAPKLLFHYYDKDFNNEADTPDNFQSRRPNTSFCFLDIRSPGLGDTAMYLCATSSDFEANEQFFGPGTRLTVL.